The subject of this entry is one T cell receptor beta chain. Its antigen remains unidentified. These data come from a study of T cells after yellow fever vaccination. Background on the study: Fractions low in cell number were prepared with SMART-Seq v4 Ultra Low Input.

TCRdb independently ran MiXCR on the 5' RACE reads; one entry per CDR3 protein. The repertoire consists of about 370,000 distinct CDR3 sequences, with 11% occurring once and the leading ten covering 18%. Regarding the study as a whole: The study noted that FACS-sorted repertoires could contain abundant clonotypes contaminating from the bulk population. Researchers report a weaker secondary response that nonetheless peaked faster, day 5 versus 15.

Sample: PBMCs, taken on the day of the first yellow fever vaccination. The TCR originated in a man between 18 and 29 years old who received the YFV17D yellow fever vaccine.

The chain's CDR3 is CASSMTVIQETQYF. In nucleotides, the CDR3 is TGTGCCAGTAGTATGACGGTTATCCAAGAGACCCAGTACTTC. This chain uses TRBV19 with TRBJ2-5; D is unresolved. Germline CDR1 and CDR2: LNHDA and SQIVND (reference sequence). V lost 3 bases, J lost 1 base, and 9 bases lay in between. The CDR3 has 14 residues.